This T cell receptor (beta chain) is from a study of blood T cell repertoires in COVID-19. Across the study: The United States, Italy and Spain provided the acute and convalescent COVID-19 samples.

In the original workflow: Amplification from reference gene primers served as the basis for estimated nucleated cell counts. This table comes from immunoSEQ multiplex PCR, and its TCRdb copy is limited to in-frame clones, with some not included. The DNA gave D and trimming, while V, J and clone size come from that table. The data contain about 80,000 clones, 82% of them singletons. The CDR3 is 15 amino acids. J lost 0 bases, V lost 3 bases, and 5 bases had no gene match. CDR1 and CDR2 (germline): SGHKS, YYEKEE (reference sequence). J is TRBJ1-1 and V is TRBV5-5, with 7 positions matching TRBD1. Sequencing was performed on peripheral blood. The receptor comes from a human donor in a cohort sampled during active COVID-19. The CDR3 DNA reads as TGTGCCAGCAGCTCATCGACAGGGTTGAACACTGAAGCTTTCTTT. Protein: CASSSSTGLNTEAFF.